One sample yielded the 14 T cell receptor beta chains listed below, sequenced in a study of blood T cell repertoires in COVID-19. Using immunoSEQ multiplex PCR, the repertoire was profiled, and TCRdb retains in-frame clones only, with some absent. The data contain roughly 420,000 clones, around 89% of them singletons. Material: PBMCs or T cells enriched from blood (not recorded which). These receptors were obtained from a woman in her twenties or thirties with acute COVID-19.

The CDR3 nucleotides read TGCGCCAGCAGCTCCGAGGGAGGGGTGAACACTGAAGCTTTCTTT. This codes for CASSSEGGVNTEAFF. V usage is TRBV5-1 and J usage is TRBJ1-1; TRBD1 is a possible D gene (5 bases). The CDR3 runs to 15 residues. Per the germline V gene, CDR1 is SGHRS and CDR2 is YFSETQ. The V and J ends lost 3 bases and 0 bases respectively, with 12 bases between them.

This rearrangement joins TRBV29-1 to TRBJ1-3; TRBD1 might be the D (5 bases). Germline values: CDR1 SQVTM, CDR2 ANQGSEA. The length of the CDR3 is 13 residues. The germline V and J ends were trimmed by 4 bases and 3 bases, with 10 bases remaining between them. CDR3 loop: CSVAETVGNTIYF. The CDR3 nucleotides are TGCAGCGTTGCTGAGACAGTTGGAAACACCATATATTTT.

The rearrangement joins TRBV9 to TRBJ2-7, with D perhaps matching TRBD1 (6 bases). V was shortened by 0 bases and J by 4 bases, with 11 bases between the two germline ends. Germline V gene lookup returns CDR1 SGDLS and CDR2 YYNGEE. This CDR3 contains 14 residues. CDR3 coding DNA: TGTGCCAGCAGCGTAGGAGGGACACCATACGAGCAGTACTTC. Its protein product is CASSVGGTPYEQYF. Full variable domain (missing parts from reference TRBV9 and TRBJ2-7): DSGVTQTPKHLITATGQRVTLRCSPRSGDLSVYWYQQSLDQGLQFLIQYYNGEERAKGNILERFSAQQFPDLHSELNLSSLELGDSALYFCASSVGGTPYEQYFGPGTRLTVT.

J is TRBJ1-5 and V is TRBV10-3; D ambiguous. CDR3 length: 14 amino acids. Per the germline V gene, CDR1 is ENHRY and CDR2 is SYGVKD. V was shortened by 3 bases and J by 3 bases, with 9 bases between the two germline ends. This CDR3 is CAISEGGINQPQHF. The CDR3 DNA follows: TGTGCCATCAGTGAAGGAGGGATCAATCAGCCCCAGCATTTT.

This clone was detected once. The CDR3 nucleotides are TGTGCCAGCAGTCTGACAGGAACCCTTGCCTACAATGAGCAGTTCTTC. As protein: CASSLTGTLAYNEQFF. The chain carries TRBV2 and TRBJ2-1, with D perhaps TRBD1 (6 bases). The ends were cut back, 5 bases at V and 2 bases at J, with 16 bases in the middle. The CDR3 covers 16 residues. Germline V gene sequence: CDR1 SNHLY, CDR2 FYNNEI.

The chain is built from TRBV7-9 and TRBJ1-2; D gene uncertain. V lost 5 bases and J lost 3, with 19 bases in between. Germline CDR1 is SEHNR and CDR2 is FQNEAQ (reference sequence). The CDR3 runs to 16 residues. CDR3 sequence (DNA): TGTGCCAGCAGCATCCTTACGGCGGGGTTTGACTATGGCTACACCTTC. Protein: CASSILTAGFDYGYTF.

This chain uses TRBV6-5 with TRBJ1-5; D is undetermined. The CDR3 is 13 residues long. The V gene's germline CDR1 is MNHEY and CDR2 SVGAGI. V lost 6 bases, J lost 4 bases, and 10 bases lay in between. Here the CDR3 reads CASRTTSNQPQHF. CDR3 DNA: TGTGCCAGCAGGACAACATCTAATCAGCCCCAGCATTTT.

The chain recombines TRBV2 with TRBJ2-7; weak D call: TRBD2 (5 bases). The CDR3 is made up of 11 amino acids. V was pared by 6 bases and J by 6 bases, with 9 bases between. Germline V gene sequence: CDR1 SNHLY, CDR2 FYNNEI. The CDR3 protein is CASRGEGEQYF. CDR3 nucleotide sequence: TGTGCCAGCAGGGGTGAGGGCGAGCAGTACTTC.

CDR3 coding DNA: TGCGCCAGCAGCTTACAGGGGCCTGGGGCCAACGTCCTGACTTTC. Translation: CASSLQGPGANVLTF. This chain connects TRBV5-1 to TRBJ2-6; the match to TRBD1 covers 7 bases. The germline V gene encodes CDR1 SGHRS and CDR2 YFSETQ. V shed 2 bases, J shed 2 bases, and the junction held 1 base outside the gene matches. This CDR3 comprises 15 residues.

The chain recombines TRBV10-3 with TRBJ2-7, with TRBD1 identical over 10 bases. V was pared by 6 bases and J by 2 bases, with 7 bases of the junction left unmatched. CDR3 length: 15 amino acids. CDR1 and CDR2 from the germline V gene are ENHRY and SYGVKD. CDR3 sequence: CAISGTGTGAYEQYF. For the CDR3, the DNA is TGTGCCATCAGCGGGACCGGGACAGGGGCCTACGAGCAGTACTTC.

This sequence joins TRBV10-3 and TRBJ1-4; possible D gene TRBD1, 5 bases. Germline loops: CDR1 ENHRY, CDR2 SYGVKD. The CDR3 is made up of 14 amino acids. The ends were cut back, 3 bases at V and 5 bases at J, with 10 bases in the middle. The CDR3 coding sequence is TGTGCCATCAGTGACAGGGTAGGGAATGAAAAACTGTTTTTT. Protein: CAISDRVGNEKLFF.

The chain carries TRBV12-3 or TRBV12-4 and TRBJ1-2, with TRBD1 identical over 8 bases. Losses at the gene ends were 5 bases for V and 13 bases for J; bases not matched to a gene: 9. This CDR3 has 12 residues. The CDR3 here is CASSNPRGPLTF. The CDR3 DNA is TGTGCCAGCAGTAACCCCAGGGGGCCCCTCACCTTC.

The chain is built from TRBV19 and TRBJ2-7; maybe TRBD2 (7 bases). The CDR3 consists of 14 residues. With 6 bases removed from V and 2 bases from J, the gap between germline ends came to 14 bases. Per germline, CDR1 LNHDA and CDR2 SQIVND (reference sequence). As DNA, the CDR3 is TGTGCCAGTAGCCACCGGGGGGCCCCCTACGAGCAGTACTTC. This translates into CASSHRGAPYEQYF.

The V gene is TRBV7-9, the J gene TRBJ1-1, with TRBD1 identical over 7 bases. The CDR3 covers 14 residues. Trimming at V came to 5 bases and at J to 5 bases, leaving 8 bases not matched to a gene. Germline CDR1 is SEHNR and CDR2 is FQNEAQ (reference sequence). The CDR3 coding sequence is TGTGCCAGCAGCCCGGGTGACAGGGAGACTGAAGCTTTCTTT. It encodes CASSPGDRETEAFF. Based on the CDR3 plus reference TRBV7-9 and TRBJ1-1, the full variable domain is DTGVSQNPRHKITKRGQNVTFRCDPISEHNRLYWYRQTLGQGPEFLTYFQNEAQLEKSRLLSDRFSAERPKGSFSTLEIQRTEQGDSAMYLCASSPGDRETEAFFGQGTRLTVV.